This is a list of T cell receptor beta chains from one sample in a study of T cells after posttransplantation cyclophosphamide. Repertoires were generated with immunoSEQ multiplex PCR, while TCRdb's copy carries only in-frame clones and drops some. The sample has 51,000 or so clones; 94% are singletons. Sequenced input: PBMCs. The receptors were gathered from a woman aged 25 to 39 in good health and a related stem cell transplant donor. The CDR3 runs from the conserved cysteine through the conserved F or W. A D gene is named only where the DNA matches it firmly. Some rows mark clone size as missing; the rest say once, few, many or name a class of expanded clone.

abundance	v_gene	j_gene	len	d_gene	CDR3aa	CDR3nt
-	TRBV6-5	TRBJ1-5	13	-	CASSYRHNQPQHF	TGTGCCAGCAGTTACCGACATAATCAGCCCCAGCATTTT
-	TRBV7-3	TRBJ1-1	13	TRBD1	CASSSTGSTEAFF	TGTGCCAGCAGCTCGACAGGGAGCACTGAAGCTTTCTTT
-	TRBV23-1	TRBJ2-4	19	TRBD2	CASRRGTSGGEVSKNIQYF	TGCGCCAGCAGACGAGGGACTAGCGGGGGGGAAGTTAGCAAAAACATTCAGTACTTC
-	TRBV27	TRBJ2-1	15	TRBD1	CASSIGQGGYNEQFF	TGTGCCAGCAGTATCGGACAGGGGGGGTACAATGAGCAGTTCTTC
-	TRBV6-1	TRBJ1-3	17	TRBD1	CASSAFTGGTSGNTIYF	TGTGCCAGCAGTGCATTTACAGGGGGCACCTCTGGAAACACCATATATTTT
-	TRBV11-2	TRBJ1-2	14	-	CASSLNGGPYGYTF	TGTGCCAGCAGCTTGAACGGGGGGCCCTATGGCTACACCTTC
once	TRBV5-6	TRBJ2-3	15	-	CASSLGLPNTDTQYF	TGTGCCAGCAGCTTGGGGCTTCCAAACACAGATACGCAGTATTTT
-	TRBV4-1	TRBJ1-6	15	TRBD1	CASSQAGQGNSPLHF	TGCGCCAGCAGCCAAGCCGGACAGGGAAACTCACCCCTCCACTTT
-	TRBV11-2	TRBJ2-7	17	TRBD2	CASSLVGGTSNPYEQYF	TGTGCCAGCAGCTTAGTAGGCGGGACTAGTAACCCCTACGAGCAGTACTTC
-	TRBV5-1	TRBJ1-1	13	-	CASSQRVNTEAFF	TGCGCCAGCAGCCAAAGAGTAAACACTGAAGCTTTCTTT
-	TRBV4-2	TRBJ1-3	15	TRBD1	CASSQDRGPGNTIYF	TGTGCCAGCAGCCAAGACAGGGGGCCTGGAAACACCATATATTTT
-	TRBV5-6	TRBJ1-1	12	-	CASSLSRVRAFF	TGTGCCAGCAGCTTGTCCAGGGTTAGGGCTTTCTTT
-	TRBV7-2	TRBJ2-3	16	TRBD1	CASSAQSDRGTDTQYF	TGTGCCAGCAGCGCTCAATCGGACAGGGGTACAGATACGCAGTATTTT
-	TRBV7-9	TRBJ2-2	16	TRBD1	CASSTPRDRYTGELFF	TGTGCCAGCAGCACCCCCCGGGACAGGTACACCGGGGAGCTGTTTTTT
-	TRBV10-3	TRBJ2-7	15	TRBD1	CAISESLQGANEQYF	TGTGCCATCAGTGAGTCTCTTCAGGGGGCTAACGAGCAGTACTTC
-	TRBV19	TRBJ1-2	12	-	CATSIANSPKSF	TGTGCCACCTCCATCGCTAACAGTCCTAAATCCTTC
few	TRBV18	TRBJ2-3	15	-	CASSPEAGHTDTQYF	TGTGCCAGCTCACCCGAGGCGGGGCACACAGATACGCAGTATTTT
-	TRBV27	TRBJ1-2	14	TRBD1	CASAPPGQYYGYTF	TGTGCCAGCGCCCCTCCGGGACAGTACTATGGCTACACCTTC
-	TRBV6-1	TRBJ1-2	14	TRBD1	CASSEAHRGDGYTF	TGTGCCAGCAGTGAAGCGCACAGGGGTGATGGCTACACCTTC
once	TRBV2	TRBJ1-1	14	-	CASSVQELGTEAFF	TGTGCCAGCAGCGTACAGGAATTGGGCACTGAAGCTTTCTTT
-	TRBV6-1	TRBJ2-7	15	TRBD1	CASSDPGTASYEQYF	TGTGCCAGCAGTGACCCCGGGACAGCCTCCTACGAGCAGTACTTC
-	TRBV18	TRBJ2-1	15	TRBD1	CASSPDRGEYNEQFF	TGTGCCAGCTCACCGGACAGGGGTGAATACAATGAGCAGTTCTTC
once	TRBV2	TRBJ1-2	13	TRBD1	CASRGTGDYGYTF	TGTGCCAGCAGGGGGACAGGGGACTATGGCTACACCTTC
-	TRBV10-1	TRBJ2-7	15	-	CASSDSQENSYEQYF	TGCGCCAGCAGTGATTCACAGGAAAACTCCTACGAGCAGTACTTC
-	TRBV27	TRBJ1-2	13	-	CASSLAANYGYTF	TGTGCCAGCAGTTTAGCAGCTAACTATGGCTACACCTTC
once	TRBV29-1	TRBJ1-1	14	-	CSVEVHRENTEAFF	TGCAGCGTTGAAGTTCACAGGGAGAACACTGAAGCTTTCTTT